A single sample gave rise to the 2 T cell receptor beta chains below, sequenced in a study of shared clonotypes between healthy human individuals. Measured with immunoSEQ multiplex PCR; TCRdb has only the in-frame clones, and not every one. The sample consists of about 2.1 million clones, about 94% of them appearing once. CD45RO-negative CD8 cells positively selected for CCR7 made up the naive population, which excluded terminally differentiated effector memory CD45RA+ cells. What was sequenced was naive CD8+ T cells from PBMCs. The source is a man aged 18-30 years in good health. Some clones in this sample may be carry-over from other donors' samples.

This chain uses TRBV10-2 with TRBJ1-4; 8 bases map to TRBD1. CDR3 length equals 16 residues. Germline V gene sequence: CDR1 WSHSY, CDR2 SAAADI. The ends lost 3 bases at V and 7 bases at J; junction bases unmatched: 10. CDR3 amino acids: CASSDLRGREGEKLFF. For the CDR3, the DNA is TGCGCCAGCAGTGACCTCAGGGGGCGGGAGGGTGAAAAACTGTTTTTT.

The CDR3 region has the DNA TGTGCCAGCACTCCGGACAGGGGATCACAAGAGACCCAGTACTTC. Its protein is CASTPDRGSQETQYF. The chain has TRBV2 and TRBJ2-5; 9 bases are a match to TRBD1. CDR1 is SNHLY, CDR2 FYNNEI, per germline. The CDR3 loop spans 15 amino acids. Trimming at V came to 7 bases and at J to 2 bases, leaving 8 bases not matched to a gene.